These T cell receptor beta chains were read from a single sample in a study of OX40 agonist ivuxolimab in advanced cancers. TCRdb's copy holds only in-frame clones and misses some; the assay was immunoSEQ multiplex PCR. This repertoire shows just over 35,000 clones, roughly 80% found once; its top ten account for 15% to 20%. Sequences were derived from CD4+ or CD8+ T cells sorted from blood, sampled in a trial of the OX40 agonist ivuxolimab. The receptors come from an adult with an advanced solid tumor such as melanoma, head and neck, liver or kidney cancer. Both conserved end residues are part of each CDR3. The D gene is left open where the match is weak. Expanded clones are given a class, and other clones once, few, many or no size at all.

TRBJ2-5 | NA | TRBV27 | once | TGTGCCAGCAGTCCGGCCGGGAGCGTGGTGGAGACCCAGTACTTC | CASSPAGSVVETQYF
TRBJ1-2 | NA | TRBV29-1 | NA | TGCAGCGTCGAAAAGGGGGGTCTAAGCTATGGCTACACCTTC | CSVEKGGLSYGYTF
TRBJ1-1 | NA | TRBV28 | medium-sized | TGTGCCAGCAGTCTCGGACAGAACACTGAAGCTTTCTTT | CASSLGQNTEAFF
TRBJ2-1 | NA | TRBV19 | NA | TGTGCCACGCGCTGGGGGGCAGGTGAGCAGTTCTTC | CATRWGAGEQFF
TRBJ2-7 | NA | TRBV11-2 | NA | TGTGCCAGCAGCCCCCAGGACTACGAGCAGTACTTC | CASSPQDYEQYF
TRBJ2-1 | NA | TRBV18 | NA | TGTGCCAGCTCACCCCCCGCCCTGGATGAGCAGTTCTTC | CASSPPALDEQFF
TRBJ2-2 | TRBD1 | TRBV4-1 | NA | TGCGCCAGCAGCCAAGGGACAGGGGGCGCTGGGGCCGGGGAGCTGTTTTTT | CASSQGTGGAGAGELFF
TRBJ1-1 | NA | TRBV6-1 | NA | TGTGCCAGCAGTGAAGTGGGCTACATGAACACTGAAGCTTTCTTT | CASSEVGYMNTEAFF
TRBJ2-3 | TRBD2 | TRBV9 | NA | TGTGCCAGCAGCGTAGTGGGGGGGACAGATACGCAGTATTTT | CASSVVGGTDTQYF
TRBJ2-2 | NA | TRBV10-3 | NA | TGTGCCATCAGTGAGTCAGGCTCCGGGGAGCTGTTTTTT | CAISESGSGELFF
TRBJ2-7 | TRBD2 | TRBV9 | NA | TGTGCCAGCAGCGTTACTAGCGGGTCATACTACGAGCAGTACTTC | CASSVTSGSYYEQYF
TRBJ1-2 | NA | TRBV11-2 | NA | TGTGCCAGCAGCTTGTTGGCAGGGGACGTCTATGGCTACACCTTC | CASSLLAGDVYGYTF
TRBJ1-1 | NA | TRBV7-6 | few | TGTGCCAGCAGCCCGTTTCCCCAGGGTGAAGCTTTCTTT | CASSPFPQGEAFF
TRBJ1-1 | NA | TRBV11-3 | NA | TGTGCCAGCAGCTTAGTGGGGGACACTGAAGCTTTCTTT | CASSLVGDTEAFF
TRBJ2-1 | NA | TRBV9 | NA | TGTGCCAGCAGTGGAGACGGTAGGAGCTCCTACAATGAGCAGTTCTTC | CASSGDGRSSYNEQFF
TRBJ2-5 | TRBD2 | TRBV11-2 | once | TGTGCCAGCAGCTTTGAACTGGCTAGCGGGGAAGAGACCCAGTACTTC | CASSFELASGEETQYF
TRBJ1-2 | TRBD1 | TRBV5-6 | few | TGTGCCAGCAGCTTGGGACAGGGGAATGGCTACACCTTC | CASSLGQGNGYTF
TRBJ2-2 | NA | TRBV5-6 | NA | TGTGCCAGCAGCTTTAGACAGGTTGCCGGGGAGCTGTTTTTT | CASSFRQVAGELFF
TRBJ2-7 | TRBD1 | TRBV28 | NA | TGTGCCAGCAAGGTACAGGGGGCTCATTCCTACGAGCAGTACTTC | CASKVQGAHSYEQYF
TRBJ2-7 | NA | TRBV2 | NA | TGTGCCAGCAGCCAGCCCGGGTATCTACGCGAGCAGTACTTC | CASSQPGYLREQYF
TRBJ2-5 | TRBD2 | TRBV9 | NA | TGTGCCAGCAGCCTCCCCCGGGTCGGGACTAAAGACCAAGAGACCCAGTACTTC | CASSLPRVGTKDQETQYF
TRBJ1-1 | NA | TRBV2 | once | TGTGCCAGCAGTGTAGGAAATGTAAGACGTAGACGGAACACTGAAGCTTTCTTT | CASSVGNVRRRRNTEAFF
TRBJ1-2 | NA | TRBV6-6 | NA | TGTGCCAGCAGTTACGGATCAGGGTGGGACTATGGCTACACCTTC | CASSYGSGWDYGYTF
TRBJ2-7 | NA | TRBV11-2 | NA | TGTGCCAGCAGTAACAAAGGGTCCTACGAGCAGTACTTC | CASSNKGSYEQYF
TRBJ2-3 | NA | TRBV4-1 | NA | TGCGCCAGCAGCGGGGGTAGCACAGATACGCAGTATTTT | CASSGGSTDTQYF
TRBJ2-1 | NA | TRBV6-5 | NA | TGTGCCAGCAGCCGGGACATTAGCTCCTACAATGAGCAGTTCTTC | CASSRDISSYNEQFF
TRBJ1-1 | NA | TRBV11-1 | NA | TGTGCCAGCAGCTTGTCGGGGAGCACTGAAGCTTTCTTT | CASSLSGSTEAFF
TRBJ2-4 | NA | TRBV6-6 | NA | TGTGCCAGCAGTTACTCGAAACAAGATAGGTACTTC | CASSYSKQDRYF
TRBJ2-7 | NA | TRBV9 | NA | TGTGCCAGCAGCGTAGATGGGTGGAACTACGAGCAGTACTTC | CASSVDGWNYEQYF
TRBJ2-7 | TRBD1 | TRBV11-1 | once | TGTGCCAGCAGCTTAAGGGGACAGGGTTACGAGCAGTACTTC | CASSLRGQGYEQYF
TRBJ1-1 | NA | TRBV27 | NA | TGTGCCAGCAGTTTGGGAATATTCGGGATGAACACTGAAGCTTTCTTT | CASSLGIFGMNTEAFF
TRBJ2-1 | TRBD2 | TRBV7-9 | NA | TGTGCCAGCAGCCGACTAGCGGGGGCCCCTGGGTACAATGAGCAGTTCTTC | CASSRLAGAPGYNEQFF
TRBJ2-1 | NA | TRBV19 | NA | TGTGCCAGTTCCCGGGAGAGGTTCAATGAGCAGTTCTTC | CASSRERFNEQFF
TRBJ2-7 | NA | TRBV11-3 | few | TGTGCCAGCAGCTTACGGTCCGCAGGAACCCCCTACGAGCAGTACTTC | CASSLRSAGTPYEQYF
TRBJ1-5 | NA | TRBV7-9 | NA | TGTGCCAGCAGCGGAGAGAGCAATCAGCCCCAGCATTTT | CASSGESNQPQHF
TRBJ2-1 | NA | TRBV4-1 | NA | TGCGCCAGCAGCCAAAGCAAATTGGCCTCCTACAATGAGCAGTTCTTC | CASSQSKLASYNEQFF
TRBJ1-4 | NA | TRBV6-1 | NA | TGTGCCAGCAGTGTTTCTGCAGGGGAAAAACTGTTTTTT | CASSVSAGEKLFF
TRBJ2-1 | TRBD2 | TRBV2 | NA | TGTGCCAGCCTCATAACTAGCGGAGTCTACAATGAGCAGTTCTTC | CASLITSGVYNEQFF
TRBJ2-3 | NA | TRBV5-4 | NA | TGTGCCAGCAGCTTGATGTCCCAGGTCAGGGATACGCAGTATTTT | CASSLMSQVRDTQYF
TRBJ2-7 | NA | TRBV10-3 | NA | TGTGCCACTGCGACGGAGACCTACGAGCAGTACTTC | CATATETYEQYF
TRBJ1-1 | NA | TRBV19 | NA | TGTGCCACCAGGACCTCTGGGAACACTGAAGCTTTCTTT | CATRTSGNTEAFF
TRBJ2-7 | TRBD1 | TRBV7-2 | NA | TGTGCCAGCAGCCATCGGACAGGGGCCTACGAGCAGTACTTC | CASSHRTGAYEQYF
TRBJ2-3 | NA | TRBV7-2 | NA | TGTGCCAGCAGCCACCCGAGGGGGTTGGGTGGGACAGATACGCAGTATTTT | CASSHPRGLGGTDTQYF
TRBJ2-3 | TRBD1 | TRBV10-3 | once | TGTGCCATCCGGGACAGAGACACAGATACGCAGTATTTT | CAIRDRDTDTQYF
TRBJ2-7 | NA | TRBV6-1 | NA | TGTGCCAGCAGTGGGTCCGGCCCGGGGGACGAGCAGTACTTC | CASSGSGPGDEQYF
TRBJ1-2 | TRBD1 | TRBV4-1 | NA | TGCGCCAGCAGCCAAGAGACAGGGGAAGGGTTTGGCTACACCTTC | CASSQETGEGFGYTF
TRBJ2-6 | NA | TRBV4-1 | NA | TGCGCCAGCAGCCAAGGGACCGTCCTGACTTTC | CASSQGTVLTF
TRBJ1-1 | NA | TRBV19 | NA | TGTGCCAGTAGTTCCAACAGTTACACTGAAGCTTTCTTT | CASSSNSYTEAFF
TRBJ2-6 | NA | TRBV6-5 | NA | TGTGCCAGCTGTCTTTCTGGGGCCAACGTCCTGACTTTC | CASCLSGANVLTF
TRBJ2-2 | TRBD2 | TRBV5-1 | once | TGCGCCAGCAGCTGGCGCCTAGCGGGATACACCGGGGAGCTGTTTTTT | CASSWRLAGYTGELFF
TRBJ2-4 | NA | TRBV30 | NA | TGTGCCGCCCTAACAGAGACAGCCAAAAACATTCAGTACTTC | CAALTETAKNIQYF
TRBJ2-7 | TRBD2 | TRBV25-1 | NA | TGTGCCAGCCTCCCGATCCCCCTAACTAGCGACGCCTACGAGCAGTACTTC | CASLPIPLTSDAYEQYF
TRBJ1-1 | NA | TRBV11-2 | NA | TGTGCCAGCAGCTTACAGACAGTCGATGTCACTGAAGCTTTCTTT | CASSLQTVDVTEAFF
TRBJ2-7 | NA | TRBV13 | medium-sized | TGTGCCAGCAGCCCCCGGCGGGCTGACTACGAGCAGTACTTC | CASSPRRADYEQYF
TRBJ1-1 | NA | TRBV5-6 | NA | TGTGCCAGCAGCTTGAGGCAGAACACTGAAGCTTTCTTT | CASSLRQNTEAFF
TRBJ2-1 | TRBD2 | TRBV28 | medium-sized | TGTGCCAGCAGGCCTAGCGGGGGGACGTACAATGAGCAGTTCTTC | CASRPSGGTYNEQFF
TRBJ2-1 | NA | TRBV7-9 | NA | TGTGCCAGCAGCCCGGGCCGTCCAGGCTCACATGAGCAGTTCTTC | CASSPGRPGSHEQFF
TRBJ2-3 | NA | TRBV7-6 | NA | TGTGCCAGCAGCTTAAACCCTACAGATACGCAGTATTTT | CASSLNPTDTQYF
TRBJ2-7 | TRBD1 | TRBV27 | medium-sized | TGTGCCAGCAGTCTGAGTGCCGGGACAGGGGCCTACGAGCAGTACTTC | CASSLSAGTGAYEQYF
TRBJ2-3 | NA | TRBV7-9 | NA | TGTGCCAGCAGCTTCGGGACTGGCAGCACAGATACGCAGTATTTT | CASSFGTGSTDTQYF